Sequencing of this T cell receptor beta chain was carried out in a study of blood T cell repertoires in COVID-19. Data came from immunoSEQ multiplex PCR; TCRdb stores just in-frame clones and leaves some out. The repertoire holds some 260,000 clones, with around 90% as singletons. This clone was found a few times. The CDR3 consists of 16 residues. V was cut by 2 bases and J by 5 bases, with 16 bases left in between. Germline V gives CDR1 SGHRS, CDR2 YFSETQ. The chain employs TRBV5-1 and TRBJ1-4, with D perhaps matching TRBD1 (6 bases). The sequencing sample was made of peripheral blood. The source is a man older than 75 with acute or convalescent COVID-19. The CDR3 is CASSLHPSRGNEKLFF. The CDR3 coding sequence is TGCGCCAGCAGCTTACACCCGTCGAGGGGGAATGAAAAACTGTTTTTT. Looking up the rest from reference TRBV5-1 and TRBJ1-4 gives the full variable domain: KAGVTQTPRYLIKTRGQQVTLSCSPISGHRSVSWYQQTPGQGLQFLFEYFSETQRNKGNFPGRFSGRQFSNSRSEMNVSTLELGDSALYLCASSLHPSRGNEKLFFGSGTQLSVL.